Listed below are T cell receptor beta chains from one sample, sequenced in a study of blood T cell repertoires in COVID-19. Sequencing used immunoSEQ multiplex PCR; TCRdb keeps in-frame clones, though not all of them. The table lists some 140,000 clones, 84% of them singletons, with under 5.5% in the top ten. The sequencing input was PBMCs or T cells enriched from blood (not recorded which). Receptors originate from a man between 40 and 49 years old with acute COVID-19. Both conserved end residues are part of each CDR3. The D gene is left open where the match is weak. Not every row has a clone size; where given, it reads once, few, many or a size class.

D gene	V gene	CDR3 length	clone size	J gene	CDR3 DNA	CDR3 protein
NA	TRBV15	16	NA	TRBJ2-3	TGTGCCACCAGCAGAGATTATGGTGACAACACAGATACGCAGTATTTT	CATSRDYGDNTDTQYF
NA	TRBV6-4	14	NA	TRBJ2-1	TGTGCCAGCAGTGACGGGATCGGAGGCGATGAGCAGTTCTTC	CASSDGIGGDEQFF
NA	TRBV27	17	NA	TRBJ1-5	TGTGCCAGCCCTAGGCCGGGACAAAGGTATAGCAATCAGCCCCAGCATTTT	CASPRPGQRYSNQPQHF
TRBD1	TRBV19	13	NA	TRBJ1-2	TGTGCCAGTAGTATGCCCAGGGGGCAAGGCTACACCTTC	CASSMPRGQGYTF
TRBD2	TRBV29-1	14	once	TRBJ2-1	TGCAGCACAATAGCGGGAGATACCTACAATGAGCAGTTCTTC	CSTIAGDTYNEQFF
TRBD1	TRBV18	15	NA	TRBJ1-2	TGTGCCAGCTCACGGACAGGGGGCGTCTTGCATGGCTACACCTTC	CASSRTGGVLHGYTF
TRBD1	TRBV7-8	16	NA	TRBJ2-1	TGTGCCAGCAGCTTAGAGGGGGCGGTCATTCCGTATGAGCAGTTCTTC	CASSLEGAVIPYEQFF
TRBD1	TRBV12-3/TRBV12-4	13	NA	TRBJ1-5	TGTGCCAGCAGGGGACAGGGGGATCAGCCCCAGCATTTT	CASRGQGDQPQHF
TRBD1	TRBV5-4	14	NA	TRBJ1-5	TGTGCCAGCAGCGATGGACAGGGGAGTCAGCCCCAGCATTTT	CASSDGQGSQPQHF
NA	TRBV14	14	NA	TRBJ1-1	TGTGCCAGCAGTCGACAGTATGATAACACTGAAGCTTTCTTT	CASSRQYDNTEAFF
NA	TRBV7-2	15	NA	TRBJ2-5	TGTGCCAGCAGCTTACGGGACATACTACAAGAGACCCAGTACTTC	CASSLRDILQETQYF
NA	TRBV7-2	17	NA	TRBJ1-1	TGTGCCAGCAGCTTATTGGGAATTGGCAGGGGCGGTGCTGAAGCTTTCTTT	CASSLLGIGRGGAEAFF
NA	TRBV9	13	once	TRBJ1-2	TGTGCCAGCAGCGGCGGGAGGTACTATGGCTACACCTTC	CASSGGRYYGYTF
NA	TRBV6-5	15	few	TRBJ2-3	TGTGCCAGCAGGCCCCGACTATTGAACACAGATACGCAGTATTTT	CASRPRLLNTDTQYF
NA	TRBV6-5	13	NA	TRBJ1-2	TGTGCCAGTGGGAGAGCAGGGGCCTATGGCTACACCTTC	CASGRAGAYGYTF